The clone carrying this T cell receptor beta chain was seen a single time. The antigen is unknown. Produced via immunoSEQ multiplex PCR; TCRdb's table is partial and in-frame only. Here the sample spans some 66,000 clones, more than 75% being singletons. V lost 5 bases, J lost 6 bases, and 7 bases stayed unmatched. CDR1 is SGDLS, CDR2 YYNGEE, per germline. The CDR3 extends over 14 amino acids. This record belongs to a study of OX40 agonist ivuxolimab in advanced cancers. Overall study results and limits: Among the lowest peripheral clonal expansion occurred in 0.1-3.0 mg/kg partial responders. Mean expanded clone counts were higher in CD8+ than CD4+ T cells.

The TCR was taken from an adult with an advanced solid tumor such as melanoma, head and neck, liver or kidney cancer. This sequence joins TRBV9 and TRBJ2-5, with 10 bases identical to TRBD1. Sample: CD4+ or CD8+ T cells sorted from blood, taken in a trial of the OX40 agonist ivuxolimab. DNA for the CDR3: TGTGCCAGCAGTAAGACAGGGGGCAGGAAGACCCAGTACTTC. Its protein product is CASSKTGGRKTQYF.